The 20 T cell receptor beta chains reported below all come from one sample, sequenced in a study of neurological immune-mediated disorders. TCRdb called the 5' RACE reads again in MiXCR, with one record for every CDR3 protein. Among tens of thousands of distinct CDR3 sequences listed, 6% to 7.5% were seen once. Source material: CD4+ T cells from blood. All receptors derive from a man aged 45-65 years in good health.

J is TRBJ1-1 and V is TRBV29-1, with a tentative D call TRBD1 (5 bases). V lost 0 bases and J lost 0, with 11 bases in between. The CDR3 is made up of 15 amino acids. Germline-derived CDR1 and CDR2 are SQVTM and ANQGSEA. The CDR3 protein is CSVEDRASMNTEAFF. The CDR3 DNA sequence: TGCAGCGTTGAAGACAGGGCCTCCATGAACACTGAAGCTTTCTTT.

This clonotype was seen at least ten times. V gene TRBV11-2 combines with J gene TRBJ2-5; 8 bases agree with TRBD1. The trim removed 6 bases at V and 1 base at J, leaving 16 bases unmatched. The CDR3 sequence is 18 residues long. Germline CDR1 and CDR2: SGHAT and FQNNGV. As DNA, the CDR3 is TGTGCCAGCAGGTCTAGGGGGGAGGCAGGGGGCCTCCAAGAGACCCAGTACTTC. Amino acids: CASRSRGEAGGLQETQYF.

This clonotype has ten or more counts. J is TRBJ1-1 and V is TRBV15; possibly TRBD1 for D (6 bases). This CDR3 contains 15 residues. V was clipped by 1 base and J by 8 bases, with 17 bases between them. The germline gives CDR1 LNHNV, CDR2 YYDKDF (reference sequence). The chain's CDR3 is CATSRALINRAEAFF. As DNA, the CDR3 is TGTGCCACCAGCAGAGCCCTAATCAACAGGGCCGAAGCTTTCTTT.

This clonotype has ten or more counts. CDR3 sequence: CASSVFSGRAFNEQFF. CDR3 sequence (DNA): TGTGCCAGCAGCGTCTTTAGCGGGAGGGCCTTCAATGAGCAGTTCTTC. This chain joins TRBV9 and TRBJ2-1; TRBD2 aligns across 11 bases. CDR3 length: 16 residues. Trimming at V came to 2 bases and at J to 6 bases, leaving 7 bases not matched to a gene. The germline gives CDR1 SGDLS, CDR2 YYNGEE.

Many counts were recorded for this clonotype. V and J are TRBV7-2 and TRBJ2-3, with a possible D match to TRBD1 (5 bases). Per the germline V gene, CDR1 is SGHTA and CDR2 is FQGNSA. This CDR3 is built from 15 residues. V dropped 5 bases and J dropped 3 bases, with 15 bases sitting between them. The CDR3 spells CASSPRIQGTDTQYF. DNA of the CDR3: TGTGCCAGCAGCCCGCGAATTCAGGGAACAGATACGCAGTATTTT.

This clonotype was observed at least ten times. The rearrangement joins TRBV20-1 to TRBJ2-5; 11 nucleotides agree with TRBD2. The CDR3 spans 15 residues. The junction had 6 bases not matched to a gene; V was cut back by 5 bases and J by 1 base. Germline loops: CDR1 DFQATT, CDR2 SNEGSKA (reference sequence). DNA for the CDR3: TGCAGTGCTGTAACTAGCGGGAGCCTCCAAGAGACCCAGTACTTC. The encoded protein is CSAVTSGSLQETQYF.

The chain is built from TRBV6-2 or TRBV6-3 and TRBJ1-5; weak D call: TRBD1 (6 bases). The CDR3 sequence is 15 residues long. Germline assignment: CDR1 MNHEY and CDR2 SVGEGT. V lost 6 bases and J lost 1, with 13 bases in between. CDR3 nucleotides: TGTGCCAGCAGCCCTGTTAGGGGGAGCAATCAGCCCCAGCATTTT. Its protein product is CASSPVRGSNQPQHF.

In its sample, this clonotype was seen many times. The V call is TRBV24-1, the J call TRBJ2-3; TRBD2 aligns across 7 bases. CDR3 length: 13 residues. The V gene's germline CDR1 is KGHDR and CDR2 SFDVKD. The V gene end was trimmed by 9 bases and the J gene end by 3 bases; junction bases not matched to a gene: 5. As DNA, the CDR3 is TGTGCCACCTCGGCGGGAGCGACAGATACGCAGTATTTT. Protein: CATSAGATDTQYF.

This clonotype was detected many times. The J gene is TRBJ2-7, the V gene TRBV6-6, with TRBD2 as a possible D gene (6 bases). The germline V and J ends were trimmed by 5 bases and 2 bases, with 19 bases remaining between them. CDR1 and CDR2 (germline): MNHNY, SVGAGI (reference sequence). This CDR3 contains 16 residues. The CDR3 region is CASSVPGLKDAYEQYF. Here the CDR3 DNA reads TGTGCCAGCAGTGTACCGGGACTGAAGGACGCCTACGAGCAGTACTTC.

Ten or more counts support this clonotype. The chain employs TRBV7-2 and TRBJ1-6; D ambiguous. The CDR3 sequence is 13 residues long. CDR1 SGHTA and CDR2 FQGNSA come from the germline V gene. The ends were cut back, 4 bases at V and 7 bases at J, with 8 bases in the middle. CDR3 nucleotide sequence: TGTGCCAGCAGCTCTGGTGTCAATTCACCCCTCCACTTT. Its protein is CASSSGVNSPLHF.

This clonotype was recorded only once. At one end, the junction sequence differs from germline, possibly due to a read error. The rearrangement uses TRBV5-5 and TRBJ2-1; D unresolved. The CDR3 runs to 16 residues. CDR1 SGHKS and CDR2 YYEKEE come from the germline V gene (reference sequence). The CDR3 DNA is TGTGTCAGCAGCTTGGTGGTTGGCTCACCCTACAATGAGCAGTTCTTC. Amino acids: CVSSLVVGSPYNEQFF.

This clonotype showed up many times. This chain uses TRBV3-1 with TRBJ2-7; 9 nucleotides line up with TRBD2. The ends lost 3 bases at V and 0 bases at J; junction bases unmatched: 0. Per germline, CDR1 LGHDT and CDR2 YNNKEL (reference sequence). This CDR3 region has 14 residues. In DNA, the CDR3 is TGTGCCAGCAGCCAGACTAGCGGCTCCTACGAGCAGTACTTC. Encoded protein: CASSQTSGSYEQYF.

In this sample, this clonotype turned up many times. The CDR3 DNA follows: TGTGCCAGCAGCTTAGAACGGCAGACCCAGTACTTC. This codes for CASSLERQTQYF. The rearrangement links TRBV7-2 to TRBJ2-5; no clear D gene. Germline V gene sequence: CDR1 SGHTA, CDR2 FQGNSA. The V end was cut by 1 base, the J end by 6 bases, with 6 bases between. The CDR3 consists of 12 residues. The variable domain in full, with the rest retrieved from reference TRBV7-2 and TRBJ2-5, is GAGVSQSPSNKVTEKGKDVELRCDPISGHTALYWYRQSLGQGLEFLIYFQGNSAPDKSGLPSDRFSAERTGGSVSTLTIQRTQQEDSAVYLCASSLERQTQYFGPGTRLLVL.

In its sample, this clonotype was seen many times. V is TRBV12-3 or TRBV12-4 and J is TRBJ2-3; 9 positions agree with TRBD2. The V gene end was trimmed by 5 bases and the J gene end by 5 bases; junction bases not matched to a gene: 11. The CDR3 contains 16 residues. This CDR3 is CASSVQSGLALDTQYF. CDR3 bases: TGTGCCAGCAGTGTCCAATCGGGACTAGCATTAGATACGCAGTATTTT.

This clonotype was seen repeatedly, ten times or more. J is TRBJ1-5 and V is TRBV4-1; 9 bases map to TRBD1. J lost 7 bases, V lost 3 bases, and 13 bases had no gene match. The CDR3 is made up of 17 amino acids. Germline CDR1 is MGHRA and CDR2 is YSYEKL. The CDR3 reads CASSQVPGQGVQQPQHF. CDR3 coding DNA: TGCGCCAGCAGCCAGGTCCCGGGACAGGGAGTCCAGCAGCCCCAGCATTTT.

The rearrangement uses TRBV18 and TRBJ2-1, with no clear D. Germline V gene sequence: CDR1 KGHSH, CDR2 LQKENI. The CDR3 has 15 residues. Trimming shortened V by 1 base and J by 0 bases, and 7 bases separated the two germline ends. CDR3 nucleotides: TGTGCCAGCTCACCACGCGAGAGCTCCTACAATGAGCAGTTCTTC. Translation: CASSPRESSYNEQFF.

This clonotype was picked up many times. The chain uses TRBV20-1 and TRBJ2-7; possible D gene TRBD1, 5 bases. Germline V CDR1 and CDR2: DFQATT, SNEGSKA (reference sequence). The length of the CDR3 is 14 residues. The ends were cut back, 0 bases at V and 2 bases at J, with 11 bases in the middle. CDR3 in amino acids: CSARDVKDTYEQYF. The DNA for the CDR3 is TGCAGTGCTAGAGATGTCAAGGACACCTACGAGCAGTACTTC.

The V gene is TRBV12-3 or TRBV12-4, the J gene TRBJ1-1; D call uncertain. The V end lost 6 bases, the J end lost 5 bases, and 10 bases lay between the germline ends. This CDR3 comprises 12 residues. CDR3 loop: CASRRIGTEAFF. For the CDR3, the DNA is TGTGCCAGCAGACGGATAGGGACTGAAGCTTTCTTT.

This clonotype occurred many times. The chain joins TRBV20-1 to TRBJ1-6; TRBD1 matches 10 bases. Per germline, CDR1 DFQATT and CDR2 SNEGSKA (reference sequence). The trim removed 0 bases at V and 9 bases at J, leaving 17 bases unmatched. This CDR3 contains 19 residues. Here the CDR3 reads CSARDPGDRGDWTSSPLHF. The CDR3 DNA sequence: TGCAGTGCTAGAGATCCCGGGGACAGGGGAGATTGGACGAGTTCACCCCTCCACTTT.

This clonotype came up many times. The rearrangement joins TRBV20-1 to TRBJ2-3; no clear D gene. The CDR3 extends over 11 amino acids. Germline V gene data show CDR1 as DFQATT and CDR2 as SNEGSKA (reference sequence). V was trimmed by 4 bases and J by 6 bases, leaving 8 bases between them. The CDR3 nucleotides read TGCAGTGCTACCCCCAGGGATACGCAGTATTTT. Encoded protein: CSATPRDTQYF.